This T cell receptor beta chain was profiled in a study of T cells in Graves' hyperthyroidism and ophthalmopathy. J was trimmed by 6 bases and V by 9 bases; bases with no gene match: 12. This CDR3 region has 14 residues. Germline values: CDR1 MNHEY, CDR2 SMNVEV (reference sequence). Graves' hyperthyroidism showing no ophthalmopathy progression within 18 months was considered stable. The study enrolled patients aged 18 to 65 with newly diagnosed hyperthyroidism of under 2 months' duration. For the diagnoses, clinical symptoms, serum thyroxine and TRAb, thyroid ultrasound and orbital computed tomography were used. Using 10 ml of fresh peripheral blood, PBMCs were prepared. Amplification of TCR beta CDR3 regions used RNA as the template. The TCR CDR3 first-round RT-PCR relied on the HTBI primer set. From the multiplex PCR reads, TCRdb called clonotypes with MiXCR, one entry per CDR3 protein. This sample has hundreds of thousands of distinct CDR3 sequences; about a sixth occur once, and the top ten carry less than 4.5%.

The sequenced material came from blood. The clonotype comes from a woman in her twenties or thirties with Graves' hyperthyroidism. The chain combines TRBV27 with TRBJ1-2; 8 positions agree with TRBD1. The CDR3 sequence: CASAPGTGGDGYTF. DNA of the CDR3: TGTGCCAGTGCCCCCGGGACAGGAGGAGATGGCTACACCTTC.